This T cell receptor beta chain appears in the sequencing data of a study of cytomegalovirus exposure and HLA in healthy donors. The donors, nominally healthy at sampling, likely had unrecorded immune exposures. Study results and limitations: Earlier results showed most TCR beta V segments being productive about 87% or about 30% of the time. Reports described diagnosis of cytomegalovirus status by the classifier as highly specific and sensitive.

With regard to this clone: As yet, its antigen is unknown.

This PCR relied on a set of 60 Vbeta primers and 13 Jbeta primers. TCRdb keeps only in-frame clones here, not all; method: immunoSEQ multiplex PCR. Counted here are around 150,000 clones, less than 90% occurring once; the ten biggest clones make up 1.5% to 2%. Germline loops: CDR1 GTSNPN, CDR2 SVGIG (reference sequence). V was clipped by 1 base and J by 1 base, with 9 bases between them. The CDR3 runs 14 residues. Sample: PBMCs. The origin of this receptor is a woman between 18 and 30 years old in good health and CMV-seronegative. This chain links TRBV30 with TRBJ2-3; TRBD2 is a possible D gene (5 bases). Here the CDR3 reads CAWSAGSGTDTQYF. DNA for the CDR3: TGTGCCTGGAGTGCAGGTAGCGGCACAGATACGCAGTATTTT.